Shown below are 19 T cell receptor beta chains from a single sample sequenced in a study of shared clonotypes between healthy human individuals. Profiling relied on immunoSEQ multiplex PCR, and the TCRdb table lists in-frame clones only, not all of them. The data contain fewer than 500,000 clones, 75% to 80% of them seen just once; the ten biggest clones take up 9.5% to 15%. Material for sequencing was PBMCs. The origin of the receptors is a woman aged 35 to 49 in good health. Some clones in this sample may be carry-over from other donors' samples.

This CDR3 is CSVEDPGQGQGTYEQYF. In DNA form, the CDR3 reads TGCAGCGTTGAAGACCCGGGACAGGGACAAGGTACCTACGAGCAGTACTTC. The V call is TRBV29-1, the J call TRBJ2-7, with 9 bases identical to TRBD1. This CDR3 contains 17 residues. CDR1 SQVTM and CDR2 ANQGSEA come from the germline V gene. V was pared by 0 bases and J by 2 bases, with 11 bases of the junction left unmatched.

The chain recombines TRBV6-5 with TRBJ2-2; TRBD2 matches at 8 bases. Germline V gene lookup returns CDR1 MNHEY and CDR2 SVGAGI. V lost 6 bases, J lost 1 base, and 4 bases stayed unmatched. This CDR3 is built from 15 residues. CDR3 protein: CASSPLAVNTGELFF. CDR3 coding DNA: TGTGCCAGCAGCCCACTAGCGGTGAACACCGGGGAGCTGTTTTTT.

The chain has TRBV29-1 and TRBJ2-1; the match to TRBD2 covers 8 bases. V was pared by 7 bases and J by 5 bases, with 7 bases of the junction left unmatched. Germline V gene sequence: CDR1 SQVTM, CDR2 ANQGSEA. The CDR3 has 13 residues. The CDR3 DNA is TGCAGCGACACCGGGACTAGAAACAATGAGCAGTTCTTC. It is translated as CSDTGTRNNEQFF.

V gene TRBV6-5 combines with J gene TRBJ2-5; 7 bases map to TRBD2. Near its end, the DNA agrees better with TRBJ2-7, so the J call may be wrong. The CDR3 runs to 15 residues. Germline V gene data show CDR1 as MNHEY and CDR2 as SVGAGI. CDR3 nucleotides: TGTGCCAGCAGTTCGGGGAGGGGCGTCTCCTACGAGCAGTACTTC. This gives the protein CASSSGRGVSYEQYF.

The table lists this clone with a few counts. CDR3 sequence (DNA): TGTGCCACCCATGCCGGGGGTCGCTATGGCTACACCTTC. Translation gives CATHAGGRYGYTF. This chain uses TRBV7-9 with TRBJ1-2, with D perhaps TRBD1 (5 bases). Trimming cost V 10 bases and J 4 bases, with 16 bases left between them. Germline CDR1 and CDR2: SEHNR and FQNEAQ (reference sequence). The CDR3 extends over 13 amino acids.

For this clone: This sample includes further DNA sequences coding for the same CDR3. V usage is TRBV9 and J usage is TRBJ2-6; D uncertain. Germline V lookup: CDR1 SGDLS, CDR2 YYNGEE. The CDR3 consists of 14 residues. The ends were cut back, 4 bases at V and 2 bases at J, with 7 bases in the middle. In DNA, the CDR3 is TGTGCCAGCAGCCCCTCGACTGGGGCCAACGTCCTGACTTTC. As protein: CASSPSTGANVLTF.

The chain carries TRBV18 and TRBJ1-5, with 10 bases matching TRBD1. The CDR3 runs 17 residues. CDR1 and CDR2 (germline): KGHSH, LQKENI. With 2 bases clipped from V and 7 bases from J, the junction kept 11 bases outside the gene matches. In DNA form, the CDR3 reads TGTGCCAGCTCACCAGGTCTACCGGGACAGGGGAACCAGCCCCAGCATTTT. It translates to CASSPGLPGQGNQPQHF.

The rearrangement joins TRBV6-1 to TRBJ2-7, with D hard to call. The length of the CDR3 is 14 residues. Germline loops: CDR1 MNHNS, CDR2 SASEGT. V shed 1 base and J shed 3 bases, with 10 bases lying between them. CDR3 region: CASSEGRQVYEQYF. CDR3 DNA: TGTGCCAGCAGTGAAGGTCGTCAGGTCTACGAGCAGTACTTC.

This chain uses TRBV28 with TRBJ2-7; 7 bases align to TRBD1. Losses at the gene ends were 5 bases for V and 6 bases for J; bases not matched to a gene: 19. There are 17 residues in the CDR3. The germline gives CDR1 MDHEN, CDR2 SYDVKM. The CDR3, as DNA: TGTGCCAGCAGTCAGTACCCCCGGGACAGTCTTTCTTCCGAGCAGTACTTC. Its protein product is CASSQYPRDSLSSEQYF.

This clone was seen more than once but under ten times. This chain joins TRBV19 and TRBJ2-7; 8 nucleotides match TRBD1. CDR1 and CDR2 (germline): LNHDA, SQIVND (reference sequence). The CDR3 extends over 14 amino acids. Trimming cost V 4 bases and J 6 bases; bases outside gene matches: 8. In DNA, the CDR3 is TGTGCCAGTAGTAAGGACAGGGCGGCCTCCGAGCAGTACTTC. Encoded protein: CASSKDRAASEQYF.

V is TRBV9 and J is TRBJ2-1; D perhaps matches TRBD2 (5 bases). Germline values: CDR1 SGDLS, CDR2 YYNGEE. The V and J ends lost 0 bases and 4 bases respectively, with 11 bases between them. The CDR3 totals 15 residues. The CDR3 loop reads CASSVAGLPYNEQFF. As DNA, the CDR3 is TGTGCCAGCAGCGTAGCTGGACTTCCTTACAATGAGCAGTTCTTC.

The chain combines TRBV5-1 with TRBJ2-7; D is possibly TRBD1 (5 bases). Trimming took off 0 bases at V and 1 base at J, with 14 bases between the two ends. Germline values: CDR1 SGHRS, CDR2 YFSETQ. CDR3 size: 16 residues. The CDR3 is CASSLEATALSYEQYF. CDR3 in DNA: TGCGCCAGCAGCTTGGAAGCGACAGCGTTATCCTACGAGCAGTACTTC.

There are a few counts of this clone. This sequence joins TRBV28 and TRBJ2-3; 12 bases align to TRBD2. Germline V gives CDR1 MDHEN, CDR2 SYDVKM. The V segment lost 6 bases and the J segment 2 bases; nucleotides outside the gene matches: 3. The CDR3 has 15 amino acids. The CDR3 region is CASRRLAGDTDTQYF. DNA for the CDR3: TGTGCCAGCAGAAGACTAGCGGGAGACACAGATACGCAGTATTTT.

The rearrangement joins TRBV5-1 to TRBJ2-7, with unresolved D. The CDR3 sequence is 14 residues long. Trimming removed 3 bases from V and 2 bases from J, with 12 bases in between. Germline lookup yields CDR1 SGHRS and CDR2 YFSETQ. The CDR3 loop is CASSSTPETYEQYF. The CDR3 DNA reads TGCGCCAGCAGCTCCACACCCGAAACCTACGAGCAGTACTTC.

As DNA, the CDR3 is TGCGCCAGCAGCTTGGATCCGGGACTCTACAATGAGCAGTTCTTC. This sequence encodes CASSLDPGLYNEQFF. The rearrangement uses TRBV5-1 and TRBJ2-1; weak D call: TRBD2 (6 bases). The V end was cut by 0 bases, the J end by 3 bases, with 10 bases between. The CDR3 is 15 residues long. In germline, CDR1 is SGHRS, CDR2 YFSETQ.

The CDR3 DNA reads as TGTGCCAGCAGCTCCGGGACTCTCTCCTACGAGCAGTACTTC. Protein: CASSSGTLSYEQYF. This chain uses TRBV7-9 with TRBJ2-7; the D gene is possibly TRBD2 (6 bases). The CDR3 totals 14 residues. Germline-derived CDR1 and CDR2 are SEHNR and FQNEAQ (reference sequence). The V end lost 4 bases, the J end lost 0 bases, and 10 bases lay between the germline ends.

This chain uses TRBV28 with TRBJ1-2; D not certain. V was clipped by 6 bases and J by 5 bases, with 4 bases between them. CDR3 length: 10 amino acids. Looked up from germline, CDR1 is MDHEN and CDR2 is SYDVKM. CDR3 sequence (DNA): TGTGCCAGCAGACGATATGGCTACACCTTC. It encodes CASRRYGYTF.

This rearrangement joins TRBV5-4 to TRBJ2-7; 9 bases agree with TRBD1. J gave up 5 bases and V 4 bases, and 7 bases lay outside the gene matches. Germline V gives CDR1 SGHNT, CDR2 YYREEE (reference sequence). The CDR3 runs to 14 residues. In DNA, the CDR3 is TGTGCCAGCAGCACGGACAGGGGATCTGACGAGCAGTACTTC. Its translation is CASSTDRGSDEQYF.

The chain is built from TRBV5-6 and TRBJ1-6; D uncertain. Germline CDR1 SGHDT, CDR2 YYEEEE. The CDR3 has 15 residues. V lost 4 bases to trimming and J lost 4 bases, with 12 bases between them. The CDR3 here is CASSPARVYNSPLHF. CDR3 sequence (DNA): TGTGCCAGCAGCCCTGCCCGGGTGTATAATTCACCCCTCCACTTT.